The entry that follows covers one T cell receptor beta chain sequence. Clones were sequenced by immunoSEQ multiplex PCR, and TCRdb holds only the in-frame ones, with some missing. The table records tens of thousands of clones, roughly 91% of them present only once. The data stem from a study of Tregs in tolerant kidney transplant recipients. The receptor's source is a human donor who received a combined kidney and bone marrow transplant. This specimen consisted of CD4+ T cells from blood, obtained before the transplant.

The CDR3 here is CASSKAFRGPYGYTF. Written as DNA, the CDR3 is TGTGCCAGCAGCAAAGCATTTCGGGGTCCCTATGGCTACACCTTC. The rearrangement joins TRBV21-1 to TRBJ1-2. TRBV21-1 is designated a pseudogene. This CDR3 has 15 amino acids.